This T cell receptor (beta chain) derives from a study of T-cell memory formation after mild COVID-19. The CDR3 covers 13 residues. In germline, CDR1 is MNHNY, CDR2 SVGAGI (reference sequence). V shed 10 bases and J 4 bases; nucleotides not matched to a gene: 8. This clonotype was recorded a few times. It was 5'RACE with constant-segment primers that produced the TCR alpha and TCR beta cDNA libraries, which carried sample barcodes and UMIs. TCRdb passed the 5' RACE reads through MiXCR, listing each CDR3 protein once. The data contain 470,000 or so distinct CDR3 sequences, about 19% of them seen just once; the ten biggest clones take up 8.4%.

The rearrangement links TRBV6-6 to TRBJ1-1; 8 bases fit TRBD1. The TCR sequence derives from an adult woman who had mild COVID-19 (a few samples of this study predate the infection). Cell type and time point are not known. The sequenced material came from PBMCs or a T cell subset sorted from them (not recorded which). The CDR3 nucleotides read TGTGCCACCTCACAGGGGGTAAGCACTGAAGCTTTCTTT. Translating it yields CATSQGVSTEAFF.